Following are 22 T cell receptor beta chains from one sample sequenced in a study of HIV-infected patients and healthy controls. cDNA was made from approximately 500 ng RNA using alpha and beta constant primers. Separate chain-specific third strand synthesis with multiplexing indices produced the alpha and beta libraries. TCRdb reanalysed the 5' RACE reads using MiXCR and keeps one entry per CDR3 protein. The sample holds roughly 7,500 distinct CDR3 sequences, 6.7% seen once. Roughly three months, about 14 weeks, into antiretroviral therapy, follow-up blood was collected. All unsorted peripheral T cells were captured because whole blood was used without fractionation. The sequences come from blood, collected during antiretroviral therapy. These receptors were obtained from an adult with HIV infection.

This clonotype has at least ten counts. Within a library made for alpha chains, this beta chain is off target, and its count is uninformative. The chain recombines TRBV7-8 with TRBJ2-4, with TRBD2 matching 9 bases. The germline gives CDR1 SGHVS, CDR2 FQNEAQ. Germline trimming cut 4 bases from V and 0 bases from J; bases unmatched to any gene: 13. The CDR3 has 19 residues. CDR3 region: CASSSVTSGVSIAKNIQYF. Written as DNA, the CDR3 is TGTGCCAGCAGCTCCGTGACTAGCGGAGTCTCTATAGCCAAAAACATTCAGTACTTC.

This clonotype is large by share. The library was designed around alpha chains, so this beta chain is a stray read whose abundance carries little weight. The CDR3 DNA sequence: TGTGCCAGCAGTGAAATATCACAGGCCAGGGAGCAGTTCTTC. Residues: CASSEISQAREQFF. The chain combines TRBV2 with TRBJ2-1; D is possibly TRBD1 (5 bases). The CDR3 has 14 amino acids. Trimming removed 2 bases at V and 10 bases at J, with 15 bases between. Germline V CDR1 and CDR2: SNHLY, FYNNEI. The full variable domain, with the rest looked up from reference TRBV2 and TRBJ2-1, is EPEVTQTPSHQVTQMGQEVILRCVPISNHLYFYWYRQILGQKVEFLVSFYNNEISEKSEIFDDQFSVERPDGSNFTLKIRSTKLEDSAMYFCASSEISQAREQFFGPGTRLTVL.

This clonotype came up many times. Because the library targeted alpha chains, this beta chain is an off-target read whose size means little. V usage is TRBV5-1 and J usage is TRBJ2-7; TRBD1 is a possible D gene (5 bases). CDR1 and CDR2 (germline): SGHRS, YFSETQ. V dropped 3 bases and J dropped 0 bases, with 7 bases sitting between them. The CDR3 loop spans 13 amino acids. The CDR3 protein is CASSSDSSYEQYF. For the CDR3, the DNA is TGCGCCAGCAGCTCCGACAGCTCCTACGAGCAGTACTTC.

This clonotype was counted ten times or more. Because the library targeted alpha chains, this beta chain is an off-target read whose size means little. V usage is TRBV7-9 and J usage is TRBJ2-7, with D possibly being TRBD1 (6 bases). From germline, CDR1 is SEHNR and CDR2 FQNEAQ (reference sequence). The CDR3 is made up of 14 amino acids. V lost 5 bases, J lost 2 bases, and 13 bases lay in between. CDR3 sequence reads: CASSHRDIPYEQYF. The CDR3 DNA sequence: TGTGCCAGCAGCCACCGGGACATACCCTACGAGCAGTACTTC.

There are many counts of this clonotype. This beta chain turned up in a library designed for alpha chains; as an off-target read, its abundance says little. CDR3 DNA: TGTGCCAGCAGGATAGCGGGAGGAGCAGATACGCAGTATTTT. It yields the protein CASRIAGGADTQYF. The gene calls are TRBV27 and TRBJ2-3; TRBD2 matches 10 bases. CDR3 length: 14 residues. The junction had 4 bases not matched to a gene; V was cut back by 6 bases and J by 4 bases. CDR1 is MNHEY, CDR2 SMNVEV, per germline (reference sequence).

There are many counts of this clonotype. The size of this beta chain means little, since it is a stray read in a library made for alpha chains. This chain uses TRBV12-3 or TRBV12-4 with TRBJ2-6, with D perhaps TRBD1 (7 bases). The CDR3 has 21 amino acids. Trimming removed 2 bases from V and 0 bases from J, with 23 bases in between. The CDR3 nucleotides are TGTGCCAGCAGTTTAATAGTAGGGGGCGGGACCCCTAACTCTGGGGCCAACGTCCTGACTTTC. Translating it yields CASSLIVGGGTPNSGANVLTF.

By sample fraction, this clonotype is medium-sized. This beta chain is an unintended read in a library built for alpha chains; its size means little. The J gene is TRBJ2-3, the V gene TRBV2, with a possible D match to TRBD2 (6 bases). The CDR3 sequence is 16 residues long. Germline V gives CDR1 SNHLY, CDR2 FYNNEI. The V gene lost 7 bases and the J gene lost 2 bases, with 19 bases spanning the gap. CDR3 loop: CASTPRFPSATDTQYF. In nucleotides, the CDR3 is TGTGCCAGCACCCCCCGGTTCCCTAGCGCCACAGATACGCAGTATTTT.

This clonotype ranks as medium-sized. This beta chain was picked up by a library intended for alpha chains and is off target, so its count carries little meaning. The rearrangement uses TRBV7-3 and TRBJ2-1, with 7 bases matching TRBD1. CDR3 length equals 14 residues. Germline lookup yields CDR1 SGHTA and CDR2 FQGTGA. V shed 5 bases, J shed 8 bases, and the junction held 9 bases outside the gene matches. The CDR3 reads CASSLLQGYDEQFF. CDR3 coding DNA: TGTGCCAGCAGCCTCCTACAGGGGTACGATGAGCAGTTCTTC. Drawing the rest from reference TRBV7-3 and TRBJ2-1, the complete variable domain is GAGVSQTPSNKVTEKGKYVELRCDPISGHTALYWYRQSLGQGPEFLIYFQGTGAADDSGLPNDRFFAVRPEGSVSTLKIQRTERGDSAVYLCASSLLQGYDEQFFGPGTRLTVL.

This clonotype was detected many times. For a library built for alpha chains, this beta chain is a stray read; little rests on its size. V and J are TRBV6-5 and TRBJ2-5, with TRBD2 identical over 16 bases. Losses at the gene ends were 6 bases for V and 2 bases for J; bases not matched to a gene: 0. In germline, CDR1 is MNHEY, CDR2 SVGAGI. This CDR3 comprises 15 residues. The CDR3 DNA follows: TGTGCCAGCAGGGGACTAGCGGGGGGGCAAGAGACCCAGTACTTC. Protein sequence: CASRGLAGGQETQYF.

The table lists this clonotype with many counts. This beta chain was picked up by a library intended for alpha chains and is off target, so its count carries little meaning. The genes are TRBV7-2 and TRBJ2-3; D uncertain. CDR1 SGHTA and CDR2 FQGNSA come from the germline V gene. The CDR3 has 14 amino acids. V was cut by 4 bases and J by 4 bases, with 12 bases left in between. The CDR3 sequence: CASSSPIVADTQYF. The CDR3 DNA reads as TGTGCCAGCAGCTCTCCTATAGTCGCAGATACGCAGTATTTT. The complete variable domain, with remaining parts taken from reference TRBV7-2 and TRBJ2-3, reads GAGVSQSPSNKVTEKGKDVELRCDPISGHTALYWYRQSLGQGLEFLIYFQGNSAPDKSGLPSDRFSAERTGGSVSTLTIQRTQQEDSAVYLCASSSPIVADTQYFGPGTRLTVL.

With regard to this clonotype: This beta chain turned up in a library designed for alpha chains; as an off-target read, its abundance says little. This chain joins TRBV10-3 and TRBJ2-3; unclear D gene. Germline assignment: CDR1 ENHRY and CDR2 SYGVKD. Trimming took 7 bases from V and 2 from J, leaving 13 bases between them. There are 14 residues in the CDR3. The CDR3 sequence: CAITTAPTTDTQYF. The CDR3 DNA reads TGTGCCATCACGACCGCGCCCACCACAGATACGCAGTATTTT.

This clonotype occurred many times. This beta chain was picked up by a library intended for alpha chains and is off target, so its count carries little meaning. This chain links TRBV5-4 with TRBJ2-7; the D gene is possibly TRBD2 (6 bases). Between the trimmed V and J ends, which lost 0 bases and 2 bases, there was a span of 12 bases. This CDR3 comprises 15 residues. The germline gives CDR1 SGHNT, CDR2 YYREEE (reference sequence). DNA of the CDR3: TGTGCCAGCAGCTTGGGACTAGGGGAGCCCTACGAGCAGTACTTC. Amino acids: CASSLGLGEPYEQYF.

This clonotype was counted ten times or more. Within a library made for alpha chains, this beta chain is off target, and its count is uninformative. V usage is TRBV24-1 and J usage is TRBJ2-2; D is uncertain. This CDR3 has 14 residues. Germline-derived CDR1 and CDR2 are KGHDR and SFDVKD. The V and J ends lost 8 bases and 3 bases respectively, with 12 bases between them. DNA of the CDR3: TGTGCCACCACTGGTTCTGGAGACACCGGGGAGCTGTTTTTT. Translated, it gives CATTGSGDTGELFF.

This clonotype was detected many times. As an off-target read in a library built for alpha chains, this beta chain has a frequency of little significance. V gene TRBV29-1 combines with J gene TRBJ2-2; D is unclear. Germline V lookup: CDR1 SQVTM, CDR2 ANQGSEA. This CDR3 contains 13 residues. V shed 3 bases and J shed 0 bases, with 5 bases lying between them. The CDR3 sequence: CSVEAANTGELFF. The CDR3, as DNA: TGCAGCGTTGAGGCAGCGAACACCGGGGAGCTGTTTTTT.

There are many counts of this clonotype. This beta chain lies outside the target of a library built for alpha chains; its clone size means little. V gene TRBV19 combines with J gene TRBJ2-7, with 8 nucleotides matching TRBD1. CDR1 and CDR2 from the germline V gene are LNHDA and SQIVND (reference sequence). The CDR3 totals 16 residues. The J segment lost 6 bases and the V segment lost 5 bases, leaving 15 bases of the junction unmatched. This CDR3 is CASSAIQSGGQGEQYF. CDR3 nucleotides: TGTGCCAGTAGTGCCATCCAGTCAGGGGGCCAAGGCGAGCAGTACTTC.

By its share, this clonotype is large (0.1 to 1%). This beta chain is off target for a library built for alpha chains, so its abundance means little. This rearrangement joins TRBV5-6 to TRBJ2-2; D may be TRBD2 (6 bases). CDR1 is SGHDT, CDR2 YYEEEE, per germline. Trimming removed 3 bases from V and 3 bases from J, with 12 bases in between. This CDR3 has 15 amino acids. The CDR3, as DNA: TGTGCCAGCAGCTCAGGGACGGGAGACACCGGGGAGCTGTTTTTT. Amino acids: CASSSGTGDTGELFF.

This clonotype came up many times. Within a library made for alpha chains, this beta chain is off target, and its count is uninformative. The gene calls are TRBV28 and TRBJ1-4; 8 bases agree with TRBD1. CDR1 and CDR2 from the germline V gene are MDHEN and SYDVKM. The V segment lost 6 bases and the J segment 4 bases; nucleotides outside the gene matches: 4. This CDR3 is 14 amino acids long. CDR3 bases: TGTGCCAGCAGAACGGGACAGGATAATGAAAAACTGTTTTTT. Residues: CASRTGQDNEKLFF.

By its share, this clonotype is medium-sized. This beta chain slipped into a library made for alpha chains as a stray read, so its size is not meaningful. The chain uses TRBV7-9 and TRBJ2-1, with D uncertain. This CDR3 has 13 amino acids. Germline CDR1 reads SEHNR; CDR2 reads FQNEAQ (reference sequence). V was shortened by 3 bases and J by 6 bases, with 9 bases between the two germline ends. For the CDR3, the DNA is TGTGCCAGCAGCTTTCGATTAGCCAATGAGCAGTTCTTC. This translates into CASSFRLANEQFF. Combining the CDR3 with reference TRBV7-9 and TRBJ2-1 gives the whole variable domain DTGVSQNPRHKITKRGQNVTFRCDPISEHNRLYWYRQTLGQGPEFLTYFQNEAQLEKSRLLSDRFSAERPKGSFSTLEIQRTEQGDSAMYLCASSFRLANEQFFGPGTRLTVL.

At least ten counts were recorded for this clonotype. This beta chain is a stray read from a library made for alpha chains; its abundance is not meaningful. The chain joins TRBV2 to TRBJ2-1; 8 bases are a match to TRBD1. Germline V gene sequence: CDR1 SNHLY, CDR2 FYNNEI. The CDR3 is 14 amino acids. Trimming took 3 bases from V and 12 from J; bases not matched to a gene: 10. CDR3 loop: CASSDRTGIDGQFF. The CDR3 DNA sequence: TGTGCCAGCAGTGATCGGACAGGGATTGATGGGCAGTTCTTC.

This clonotype was counted at least ten times. Because this beta chain is a stray read in a library intended to capture alpha chains, its abundance should not be given much weight. The chain employs TRBV28 and TRBJ2-1; D is ambiguous. CDR1 and CDR2 from the germline V gene are MDHEN and SYDVKM. The V and J ends lost 8 bases and 0 bases respectively, with 8 bases between them. CDR3 size: 13 residues. CDR3 residues: CASGQNSYNEQFF. The DNA for the CDR3 is TGTGCCAGCGGGCAGAACTCCTACAATGAGCAGTTCTTC.

This clonotype is judged medium-sized. The library was designed around alpha chains, so this beta chain is a stray read whose abundance carries little weight. V gene TRBV28 combines with J gene TRBJ2-3; D is unclear. V lost 6 bases, J lost 1 base, and 11 bases lay in between. The CDR3 extends over 14 amino acids. Germline values: CDR1 MDHEN, CDR2 SYDVKM. The CDR3 nucleotides are TGTGCCAGCAGATCGATGAAGGGCACAGATACGCAGTATTTT. This encodes CASRSMKGTDTQYF.

Judged by abundance, this clonotype is medium-sized (0.01 to 0.1%). With the library built for alpha chains, this beta chain is off target and its frequency is not meaningful. V and J are TRBV5-1 and TRBJ2-3, with D maybe TRBD2 (6 bases). Trimming removed 5 bases from V and 2 bases from J, with 15 bases in between. Looked up from germline, CDR1 is SGHRS and CDR2 is YFSETQ. The CDR3 spans 15 residues. In DNA form, the CDR3 reads TGCGCCAGCAGTCGGGGGAGTCCCAACACAGATACGCAGTATTTT. Translation gives CASSRGSPNTDTQYF.